The entry below gives a single TCR beta chain sequence along with its context. The sample is drawn from a study of blood T cell repertoires in COVID-19. For the study at large: The United States, Italy and Spain supplied acute and convalescent COVID-19 samples. PBMCs, B-cell-depleted T cells, or T cells provided the cDNA or gDNA that made up the material.

In the source study's methods: Quantification of nucleated cells was approximated via reference gene primer amplification. Using immunoSEQ multiplex PCR, the repertoire was profiled, and TCRdb retains in-frame clones only, with some absent. V, J and clone size were drawn from that table, and D and trimming were deduced from the DNA. Of more than 60,000 clones in the sample, around 90% were seen once. With V trimmed by 2 bases and J by 0 bases, 7 bases remained unmatched. CDR3 length: 17 amino acids. Per the germline V gene, CDR1 is LNHDA and CDR2 is SQIVND (reference sequence). Material: peripheral blood. The rearrangement joins TRBV19 to TRBJ1-5; 7 bases are shared with TRBD1. This clonotype was obtained from a woman older than 75 with active or convalescent COVID-19. The CDR3 nucleotides are TGTGCCAGTAGTATACGTGGGACAGCCGATAGCAATCAGCCCCAGCATTTT. Translation gives CASSIRGTADSNQPQHF.